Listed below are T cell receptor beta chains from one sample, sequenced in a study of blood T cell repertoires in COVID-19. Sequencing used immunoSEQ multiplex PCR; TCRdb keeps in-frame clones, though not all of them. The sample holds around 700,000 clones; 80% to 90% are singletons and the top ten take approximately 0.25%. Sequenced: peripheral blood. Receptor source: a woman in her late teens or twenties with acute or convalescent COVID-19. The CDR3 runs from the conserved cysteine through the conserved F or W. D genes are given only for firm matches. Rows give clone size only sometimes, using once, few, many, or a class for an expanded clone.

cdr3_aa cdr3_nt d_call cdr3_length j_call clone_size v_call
CASNGQGPSGYTF TGTGCCTCAAATGGACAGGGCCCCTCTGGCTACACCTTC TRBD1 13 TRBJ1-2 - TRBV9
CATRDSKIHKAFF TGTGCCACCAGAGACAGCAAGATTCACAAAGCTTTCTTT - 13 TRBJ1-1 - TRBV24-1
CASSLEQVTGPEAFF TGTGCCAGCAGCTTAGAGCAGGTGACAGGCCCTGAAGCTTTCTTT - 15 TRBJ1-1 - TRBV7-8
CASRSRDRGHEQYF TGTGCCAGCAGGTCCCGGGACAGGGGCCACGAGCAGTACTTC TRBD1 14 TRBJ2-7 - TRBV6-5
CASSSARTSGTPNEQFF TGTGCCAGCAGTTCCGCCCGGACTAGCGGGACCCCCAATGAGCAGTTCTTC TRBD2 17 TRBJ2-1 - TRBV27
CASSSGTSGGYQETQYF TGTGCCAGCAGTTCCGGGACTAGCGGGGGGTACCAAGAGACCCAGTACTTC TRBD2 17 TRBJ2-5 once TRBV11-2
CASSQDSLTLLWGYTF TGCGCCAGCAGCCAAGATAGCCTAACCCTCCTTTGGGGCTACACCTTC - 16 TRBJ1-2 - TRBV4-1
CASSRGPGGISGANVLTF TGTGCCAGCTCCAGGGGGCCAGGGGGAATCTCTGGGGCCAACGTCCTGACTTTC TRBD1 18 TRBJ2-6 - TRBV7-8
CASSLGGPSTDTQYF TGTGCCAGCAGCCTCGGGGGGCCTAGCACAGATACGCAGTATTTT - 15 TRBJ2-3 - TRBV6-5
CASSEVRTGAYTGELFF TGTGCCAGCAGTGAAGTCAGGACAGGGGCTTATACCGGGGAGCTGTTTTTT TRBD1 17 TRBJ2-2 - TRBV25-1
CASSHRGQGGEQYF TGTGCCAGCAGCCACCGTGGACAGGGGGGCGAGCAGTACTTC TRBD1 14 TRBJ2-7 - TRBV13
CASSLDSLYGYTF TGTGCCAGCAGCTTAGACAGTCTCTATGGCTACACCTTC - 13 TRBJ1-2 - TRBV7-9
CASSSPQGPNTEAFF TGTGCCAGCAGTTCACCCCAGGGGCCGAACACTGAAGCTTTCTTT - 15 TRBJ1-1 - TRBV6-5
CASSPDRVEYEQYF TGCGCCAGCAGCCCAGACAGGGTCGAGTACGAGCAGTACTTC TRBD1 14 TRBJ2-7 - TRBV5-1
CAIRVTGRGTDTQYF TGTGCCATCAGAGTGACAGGCCGGGGAACAGATACGCAGTATTTT - 15 TRBJ2-3 - TRBV10-3
CASSNTGGVNYGYTF TGTGCCAGCAGCAACACAGGGGGCGTTAACTATGGCTACACCTTC TRBD1 15 TRBJ1-2 - TRBV11-2
CASSSGDTQYF TGTGCCAGCAGTTCGGGAGATACGCAGTATTTT - 11 TRBJ2-3 - TRBV12-3/TRBV12-4
CASRPGQGARGQFF TGTGCCAGCCGCCCGGGACAGGGGGCGCGTGGGCAGTTCTTC TRBD1 14 TRBJ2-1 - TRBV6-5
CASSLEGGRNYGYTF TGCGCCAGCAGCTTGGAGGGGGGGCGCAACTATGGCTACACCTTC - 15 TRBJ1-2 once TRBV5-1
CASSIPELGQGKTQYF TGTGCCAGTAGTATCCCGGAACTTGGACAGGGCAAGACCCAGTACTTC TRBD1 16 TRBJ2-5 - TRBV19
CASGLDRDRGLDEQFF TGTGCTAGTGGTTTGGACCGGGACAGGGGATTGGATGAGCAGTTCTTC TRBD1 16 TRBJ2-1 once TRBV12-5
CASSPYRDKTNYGYTF TGCGCCAGCAGCCCGTACCGGGACAAAACTAACTATGGCTACACCTTC - 16 TRBJ1-2 - TRBV4-1
CASTVAAGSNEQFF TGTGCCAGCACCGTAGCGGCCGGGTCCAATGAGCAGTTCTTC - 14 TRBJ2-1 - TRBV6-5
CASRRQETQYF TGTGCCAGCAGGCGCCAAGAGACCCAGTACTTC - 11 TRBJ2-5 - TRBV6-5
CASSQDWTGGYTF TGTGCCAGCAGCCAAGATTGGACAGGAGGCTACACCTTC TRBD1 13 TRBJ1-2 - TRBV14
CASSGQGLGNTEAFF TGTGCCAGCAGCGGACAGGGCCTCGGGAACACTGAAGCTTTCTTT TRBD1 15 TRBJ1-1 - TRBV5-4
CASSPADRGREKLFF TGTGCCAGCTCACCCGCGGACAGGGGACGGGAAAAACTGTTTTTT TRBD1 15 TRBJ1-4 - TRBV18
CASSRRQGSEKLFF TGTGCCAGCAGCCGTAGACAGGGTAGTGAAAAACTGTTTTTT TRBD1 14 TRBJ1-4 - TRBV3-1/TRBV3-2
CAISPPSGASTDTQYF TGTGCCATCAGTCCCCCTAGCGGTGCTTCCACAGATACGCAGTATTTT TRBD2 16 TRBJ2-3 - TRBV10-3
CASSLVGGTYEQYF TGTGCCAGCAGCTTAGTTGGCGGTACCTACGAGCAGTACTTC - 14 TRBJ2-7 - TRBV7-9
CASSLGANTEAFF TGTGCCAGCAGCTTGGGGGCGAACACTGAAGCTTTCTTT - 13 TRBJ1-1 - TRBV5-5
CASSLDRGLVTEAFF TGTGCCAGCTCTCTGGACAGGGGGCTTGTCACTGAAGCTTTCTTT TRBD1 15 TRBJ1-1 once TRBV18
CASRGGAGTNEQYF TGCGCCAGCAGGGGGGGGGCAGGCACTAACGAGCAGTACTTC - 14 TRBJ2-7 - TRBV5-1
CASRRTGERGYTF TGTGCCAGCAGGCGTACAGGGGAGCGGGGCTACACCTTC TRBD1 13 TRBJ1-2 - TRBV12-3/TRBV12-4
CASTLTTGARDEQFF TGTGCCAGTACCCTTACGACAGGGGCTCGGGATGAGCAGTTCTTC TRBD1 15 TRBJ2-1 few TRBV19
CASRGSGTEAFF TGTGCCAGCAGGGGGTCGGGGACTGAAGCTTTCTTT - 12 TRBJ1-1 - TRBV7-9
CASSLVQAYMNTEAFF TGTGCCAGCAGCTTGGTACAGGCCTATATGAACACTGAAGCTTTCTTT - 16 TRBJ1-1 - TRBV5-5
CASSSEGGRNTEAFF TGCGCCAGCAGCTCCGAGGGAGGGAGGAACACTGAAGCTTTCTTT - 15 TRBJ1-1 - TRBV5-1
CASTSGQTLYEQYF TGCGCCAGCACCTCGGGACAGACCTTATACGAGCAGTACTTC TRBD1 14 TRBJ2-7 - TRBV5-1
CASSGVVRDQPQHF TGTGCCAGCTCAGGGGTCGTCCGGGATCAGCCCCAGCATTTT - 14 TRBJ1-5 - TRBV19
CASRPGHVMNTEAFF TGTGCCAGCAGACCGGGACACGTCATGAACACTGAAGCTTTCTTT - 15 TRBJ1-1 - TRBV6-5
CASSLSPRGGYGYTF TGTGCCAGCAGTTTATCGCCCAGGGGTGGCTATGGCTACACCTTC - 15 TRBJ1-2 - TRBV27
CASSQGFGQINYGYTF TGTGCCAGCAGCCAAGGGTTTGGACAGATAAACTATGGCTACACCTTC - 16 TRBJ1-2 - TRBV3-1/TRBV3-2